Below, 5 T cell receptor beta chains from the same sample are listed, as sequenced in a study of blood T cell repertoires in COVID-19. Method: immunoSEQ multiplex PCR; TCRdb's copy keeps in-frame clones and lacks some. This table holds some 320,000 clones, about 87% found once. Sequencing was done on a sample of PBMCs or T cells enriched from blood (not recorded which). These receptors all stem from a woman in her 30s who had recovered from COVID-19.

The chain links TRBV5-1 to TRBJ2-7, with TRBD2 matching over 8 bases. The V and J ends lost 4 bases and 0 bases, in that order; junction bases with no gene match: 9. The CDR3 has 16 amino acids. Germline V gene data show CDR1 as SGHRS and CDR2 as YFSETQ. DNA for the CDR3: TGCGCCAGCAGCCGGGAGGGAGGGTTCAGCTCCTACGAGCAGTACTTC. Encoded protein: CASSREGGFSSYEQYF.

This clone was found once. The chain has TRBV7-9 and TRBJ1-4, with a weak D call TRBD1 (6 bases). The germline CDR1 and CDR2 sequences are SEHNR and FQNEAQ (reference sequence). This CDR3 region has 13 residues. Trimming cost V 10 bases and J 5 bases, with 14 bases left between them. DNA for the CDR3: TGTGCCACAAGTCGACAGGACAATGAAAAACTGTTTTTT. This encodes CATSRQDNEKLFF.

The CDR3 DNA sequence: TGCAGCGTTGTACAGACGAACACTGAAGCTTTCTTT. The encoded protein is CSVVQTNTEAFF. This chain links TRBV29-1 with TRBJ1-1; D is unresolved. V lost 4 bases, J lost 1 base, and 7 bases lay in between. The CDR3 covers 12 residues. In germline, CDR1 is SQVTM, CDR2 ANQGSEA.

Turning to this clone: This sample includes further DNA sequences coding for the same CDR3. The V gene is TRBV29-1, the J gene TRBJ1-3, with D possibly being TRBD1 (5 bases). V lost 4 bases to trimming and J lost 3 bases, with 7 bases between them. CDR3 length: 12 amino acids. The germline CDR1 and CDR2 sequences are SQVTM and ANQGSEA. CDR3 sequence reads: CSVGQGGNTIYF. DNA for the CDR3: TGCAGCGTTGGGCAGGGTGGAAACACCATATATTTT.

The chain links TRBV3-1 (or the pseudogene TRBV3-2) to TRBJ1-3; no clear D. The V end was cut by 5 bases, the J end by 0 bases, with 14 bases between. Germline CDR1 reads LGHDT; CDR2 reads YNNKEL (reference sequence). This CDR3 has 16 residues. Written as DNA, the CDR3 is TGTGCCAGCAGCGTGACACTAGCCCACTCTGGAAACACCATATATTTT. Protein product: CASSVTLAHSGNTIYF.